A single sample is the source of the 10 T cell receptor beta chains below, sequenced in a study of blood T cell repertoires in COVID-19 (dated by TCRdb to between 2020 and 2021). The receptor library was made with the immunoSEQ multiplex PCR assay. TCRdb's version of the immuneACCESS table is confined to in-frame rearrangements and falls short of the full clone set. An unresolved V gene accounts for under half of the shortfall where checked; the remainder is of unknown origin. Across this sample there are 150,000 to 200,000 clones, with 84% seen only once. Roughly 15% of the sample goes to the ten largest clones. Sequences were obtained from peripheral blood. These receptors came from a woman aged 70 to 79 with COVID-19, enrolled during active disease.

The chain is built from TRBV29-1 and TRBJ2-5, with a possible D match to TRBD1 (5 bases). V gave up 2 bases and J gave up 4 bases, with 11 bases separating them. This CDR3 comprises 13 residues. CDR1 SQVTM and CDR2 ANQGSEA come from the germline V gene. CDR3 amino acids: CSVEPNRGETQYF. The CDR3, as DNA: TGCAGCGTTGAACCCAATAGGGGAGAGACCCAGTACTTC.

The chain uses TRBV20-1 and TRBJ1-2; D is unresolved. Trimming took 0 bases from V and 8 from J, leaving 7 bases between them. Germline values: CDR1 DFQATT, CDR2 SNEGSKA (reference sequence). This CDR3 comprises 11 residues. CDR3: CSARDWQGYTF. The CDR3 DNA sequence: TGCAGTGCTAGAGATTGGCAGGGCTACACCTTC.

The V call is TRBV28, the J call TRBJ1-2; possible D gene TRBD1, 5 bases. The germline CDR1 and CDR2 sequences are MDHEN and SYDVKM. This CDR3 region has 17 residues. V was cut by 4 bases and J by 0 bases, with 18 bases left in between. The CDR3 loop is CASSSPSAGEANYGYTF. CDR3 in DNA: TGTGCCAGCAGTTCCCCCTCCGCGGGGGAAGCTAACTATGGCTACACCTTC.

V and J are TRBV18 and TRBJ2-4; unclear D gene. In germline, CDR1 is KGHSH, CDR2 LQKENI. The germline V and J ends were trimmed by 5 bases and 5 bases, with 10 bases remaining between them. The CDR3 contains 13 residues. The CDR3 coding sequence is TGTGCCAGCTCATCTAATACCCAAAACATTCAGTACTTC. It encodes CASSSNTQNIQYF.

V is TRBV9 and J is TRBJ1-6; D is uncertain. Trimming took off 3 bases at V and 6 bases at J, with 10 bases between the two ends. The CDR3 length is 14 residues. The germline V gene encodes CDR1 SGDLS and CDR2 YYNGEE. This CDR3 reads CASSALRTNSPLHF. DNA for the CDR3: TGTGCCAGCAGCGCGCTTAGAACTAATTCACCCCTCCACTTT.

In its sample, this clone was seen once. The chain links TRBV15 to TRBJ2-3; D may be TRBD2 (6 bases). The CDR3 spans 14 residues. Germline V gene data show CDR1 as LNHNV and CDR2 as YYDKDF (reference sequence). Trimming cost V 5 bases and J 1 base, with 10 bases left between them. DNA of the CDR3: TGTGCCACCAGCCTGGGCGGGGGCACAGATACGCAGTATTTT. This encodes CATSLGGGTDTQYF.

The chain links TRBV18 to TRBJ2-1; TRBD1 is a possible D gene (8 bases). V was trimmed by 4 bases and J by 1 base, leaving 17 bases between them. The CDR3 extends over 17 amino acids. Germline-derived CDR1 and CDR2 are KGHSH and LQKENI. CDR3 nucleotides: TGTGCCAGCTCACTAACAGGGGGGGGGCAATCCTACAATGAGCAGTTCTTC. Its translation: CASSLTGGGQSYNEQFF. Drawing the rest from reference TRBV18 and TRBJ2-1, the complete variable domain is NAGVMQNPRHLVRRRGQEARLRCSPMKGHSHVYWYRQLPEEGLKFMVYLQKENIIDESGMPKERFSAEFPKEGPSILRIQQVVRGDSAAYFCASSLTGGGQSYNEQFFGPGTRLTVL.

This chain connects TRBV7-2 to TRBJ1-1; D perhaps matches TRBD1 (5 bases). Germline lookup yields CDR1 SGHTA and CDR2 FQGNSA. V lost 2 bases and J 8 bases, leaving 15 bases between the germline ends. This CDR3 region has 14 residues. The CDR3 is CASSLLGREGEAFF. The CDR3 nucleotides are TGTGCCAGCAGCTTATTGGGGCGGGAGGGGGAAGCTTTCTTT.

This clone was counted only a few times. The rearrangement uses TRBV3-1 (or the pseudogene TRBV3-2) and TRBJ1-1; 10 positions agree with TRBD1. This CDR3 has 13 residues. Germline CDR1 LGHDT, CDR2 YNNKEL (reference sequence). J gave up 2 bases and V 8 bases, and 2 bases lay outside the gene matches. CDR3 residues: CASRDRGNTEAFF. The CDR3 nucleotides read TGTGCCAGCCGGGACAGGGGTAACACTGAAGCTTTCTTT.

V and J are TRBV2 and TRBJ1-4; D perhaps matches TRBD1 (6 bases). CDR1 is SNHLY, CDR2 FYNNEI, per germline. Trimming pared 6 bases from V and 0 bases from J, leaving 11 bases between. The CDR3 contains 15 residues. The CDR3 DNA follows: TGTGCCAGCAGGCAGGGGTCAGCAACTAATGAAAAACTGTTTTTT. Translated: CASRQGSATNEKLFF.